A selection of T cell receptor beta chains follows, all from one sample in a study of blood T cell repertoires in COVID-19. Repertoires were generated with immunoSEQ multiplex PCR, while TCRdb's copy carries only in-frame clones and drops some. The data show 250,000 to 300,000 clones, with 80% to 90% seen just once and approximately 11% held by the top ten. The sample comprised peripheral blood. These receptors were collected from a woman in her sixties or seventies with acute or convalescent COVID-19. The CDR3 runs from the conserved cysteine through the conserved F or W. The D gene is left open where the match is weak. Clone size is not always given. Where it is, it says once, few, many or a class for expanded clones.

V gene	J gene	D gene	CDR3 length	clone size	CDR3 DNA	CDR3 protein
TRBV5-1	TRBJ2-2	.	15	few	TGCGCCAGCAGCTTGTCCAGGGGAAGGGCCGGGGAGCTGTTTTTT	CASSLSRGRAGELFF
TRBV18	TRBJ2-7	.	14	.	TGTGCCAGCTCACTTACACCGGACAGCTACGAGCAGTACTTC	CASSLTPDSYEQYF
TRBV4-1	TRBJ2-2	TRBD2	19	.	TGCGCCAGCAGCCAAGACCCACGACTAGCGGGGGCAAACACCGGGGAGCTGTTTTTT	CASSQDPRLAGANTGELFF
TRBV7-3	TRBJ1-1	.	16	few	TGTGCCAGCAGCTTAATGGGATCGCCGGGGTTGACTGAAGCTTTCTTT	CASSLMGSPGLTEAFF
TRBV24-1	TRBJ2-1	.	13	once	TGTGCCACCAGTGACGCAGGGGCAAATGAGCAGTTCTTC	CATSDAGANEQFF
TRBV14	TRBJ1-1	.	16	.	TGTGCCAGCAGCCAGGCAAGCTCGGGACATTGGACTGAAGCTTTCTTT	CASSQASSGHWTEAFF
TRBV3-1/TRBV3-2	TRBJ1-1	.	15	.	TGTGCCAGCAGCTCCCGGGGGTTAAGAAACGCTGAAGCTTTCTTT	CASSSRGLRNAEAFF
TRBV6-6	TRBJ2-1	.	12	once	TGTGCCAGCAGTTACGGGGGGAGTGAGCAGTTCTTC	CASSYGGSEQFF
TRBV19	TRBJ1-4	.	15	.	TGTGCCAGTAGTATCCCCCAGGGCGGTGGTGAAAAACTGTTTTTT	CASSIPQGGGEKLFF
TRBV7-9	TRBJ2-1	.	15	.	TGTGCCAGCAGCTTTGGGGGGACTGAGAACAATGAGCAGTTCTTC	CASSFGGTENNEQFF
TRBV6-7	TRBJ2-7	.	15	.	TGTGCCAGCAGTTACGAAGGGGACTCCCGCTACGAGCAGTACTTC	CASSYEGDSRYEQYF
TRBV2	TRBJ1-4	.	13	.	TGTGCGCCAGAGGCAGGGCCTAATGAAAAACTGTTTTTT	CAPEAGPNEKLFF
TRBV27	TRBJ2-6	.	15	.	TGTGCCAGCAGTTTTACAGGGTCTGGGGCCAACGTCCTGACTTTC	CASSFTGSGANVLTF
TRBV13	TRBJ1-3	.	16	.	TGTGCCAGCAGCCCGCCGGACACATTCTCTGGAAACACCATATATTTT	CASSPPDTFSGNTIYF
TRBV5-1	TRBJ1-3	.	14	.	TGCGCCAGCAGCTTCGGGGATTCTGGAAACACCATATATTTT	CASSFGDSGNTIYF
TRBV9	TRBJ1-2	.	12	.	TGTGCCTCTCAAGGTCCAGGGTCCCGCTACACCTTC	CASQGPGSRYTF
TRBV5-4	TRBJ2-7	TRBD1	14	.	TGTGCCAGCAGCTACGGACAGGGACTCCTTAAGCAGTACTTC	CASSYGQGLLKQYF
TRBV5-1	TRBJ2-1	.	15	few	TGCGCCAGCAGCTCTCTGGCAGTGGAGGGCAATGAGCAGTTCTTC	CASSSLAVEGNEQFF
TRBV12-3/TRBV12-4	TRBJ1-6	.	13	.	TGTGCCAGCAGCCTAGGGGGAGAGTCACCCCTCCACTTT	CASSLGGESPLHF
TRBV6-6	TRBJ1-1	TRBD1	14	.	TGTGCCAGCAGTTACCCTAACAGGGGGGAGGAAGCTTTCTTT	CASSYPNRGEEAFF
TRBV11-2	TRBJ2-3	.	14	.	TGTGCCAGCAGCTTAATAGGGGCCTCAGATACGCAGTATTTT	CASSLIGASDTQYF
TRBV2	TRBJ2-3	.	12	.	TGTGCCAGCAGGCCTATCACAGATACGCAGTATTTT	CASRPITDTQYF
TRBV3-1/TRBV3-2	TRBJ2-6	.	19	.	TGTGCCAGCAGCCAGGGCAGGAACACCCATGCCTCTGGGGCCAACGTCCTGACTTTC	CASSQGRNTHASGANVLTF
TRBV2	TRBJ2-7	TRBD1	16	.	TGTGCCAGCAGGAAGACCCCCGGGACAGGGGGCTACGAGCAGTACTTC	CASRKTPGTGGYEQYF
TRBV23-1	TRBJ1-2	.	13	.	TGCGCCAGCAGTCTCCGCCAGGTCGATGGCTACACCTTC	CASSLRQVDGYTF
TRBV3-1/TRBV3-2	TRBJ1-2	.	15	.	TGTGCCAGCAGCCAAGAGGGACACCTTAACTATGGCTACACCTTC	CASSQEGHLNYGYTF
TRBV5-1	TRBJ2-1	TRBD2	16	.	TGCGCCAGCAGCTTGGATACTAGCGGGGGGGCACGGGAGCAGTTCTTC	CASSLDTSGGAREQFF
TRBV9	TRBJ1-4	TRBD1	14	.	TGTGCCAGCAGCCGGGACAGTACAAATGAAAAACTGTTTTTT	CASSRDSTNEKLFF
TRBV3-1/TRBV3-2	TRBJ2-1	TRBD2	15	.	TGTGCCAGCAGCTCAACTAGCGGGGGGGCATATGAGCAGTTCTTC	CASSSTSGGAYEQFF
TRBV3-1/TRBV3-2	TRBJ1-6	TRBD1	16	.	TGTGCCAGCACCCTTAGATCAGGGGGTGGTAATTCACCCCTCCACTTT	CASTLRSGGGNSPLHF
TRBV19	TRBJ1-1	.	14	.	TGTGCCAGTACGGGGGGTACAGGGAGGACTGAAGCTTTCTTT	CASTGGTGRTEAFF
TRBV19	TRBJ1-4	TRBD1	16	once	TGTGCCAGTAGTACCCGGGACAGGCCCTATAATGAAAAACTGTTTTTT	CASSTRDRPYNEKLFF
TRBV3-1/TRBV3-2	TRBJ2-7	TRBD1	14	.	TGTGCCAGCAGCAAGCGGACAGGGAACTACGAGCAGTACTTC	CASSKRTGNYEQYF
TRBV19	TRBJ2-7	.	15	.	TGTGCCAGTGGCCCGGTAACGGGTGGCTCCTACGAGCAGTACTTC	CASGPVTGGSYEQYF
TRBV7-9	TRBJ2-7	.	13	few	TGTGCCAGCAGCCAATACTCCCCCTACGAGCAGTACTTC	CASSQYSPYEQYF
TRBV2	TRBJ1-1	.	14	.	TGTGCCAGCAGGTTCGAAGTGAGGGACACTGAAGCTTTCTTT	CASRFEVRDTEAFF
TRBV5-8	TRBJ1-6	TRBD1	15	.	TGTGCCAGCAGCTTAGGAGGACAGGGAATTTCACCCCTCCACTTT	CASSLGGQGISPLHF
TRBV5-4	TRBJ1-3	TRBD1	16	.	TGTGCCAGCAGCGGACGGGACAGGCCCTCTGGAAACACCATATATTTT	CASSGRDRPSGNTIYF
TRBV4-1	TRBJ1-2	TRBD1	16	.	TGCGCCAGCAGCCACCAGACAGGGTTCGGTGGTTATGGCTACACCTTC	CASSHQTGFGGYGYTF
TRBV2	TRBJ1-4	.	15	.	TGTGCCAGCAGTTTGAGGCCCGACAGGAGGGAAAAACTGTTTTTT	CASSLRPDRREKLFF